This T cell receptor beta chain originates from a study of blood T cell repertoires in COVID-19 (dated by TCRdb to the early 2020s). Looking at the study overall: Samples from collaborators originated in the United States, Italy and Spain and spanned both the acute and convalescent phases of COVID-19. Nearly every sample came with metadata listing a de-identified subject ID, COVID-19 status, age in years and sex. Deeply sampled blood TCRbeta repertoires from subjects exposed to, actively infected with, or recovered from COVID-19 were included in the dataset. Where available, HLA class I and class II types were obtained from metadata supplied by the sample provider rather than from assay-based typing. Samples came from the ongoing ImmuneRACE study (first 160 participants) plus 1,254 subjects from 6 global collaborators. The material from the prospective study consisted of cDNA or gDNA derived from T cells, B-cell-depleted T cells, or PBMCs. The repertoires were released in a freely available public database meant as a resource for research on the immune response to SARS-CoV-2.

TCRbeta CDR3 regions were amplified from genomic DNA by means of the immunoSEQ Assay, a bias-controlled multiplex PCR. On the authors' methods: The number of nucleated cells in each sample was estimated from the amplification of reference gene primers within the assay. To quantify the absolute abundance of each unique TCRbeta CDR3 rearrangement, sequence reads were collapsed and filtered. For each sample, productive Simpson clonality was calculated as the square root of Simpson's diversity index across productive rearrangements. TCRdb carries this immuneACCESS record with in-frame sequences only. Its versions omit some clonotypes, under half of them owing to an unresolved V gene in the studies checked, with the rest unexplained. V and J calls and clone size are given by that table; D and trimming were obtained from the DNA. For this sample there are about 150,000 clones; roughly 84% appear just once. 0.63% of the sample goes to the ten largest clones.

Results and caveats for the whole study, not just this receptor: How much clinical and demographic metadata was included differed by source and by participant, and the metadata was provided uncurated.

The CDR3 sequence holds 14 residues, the cysteine and phenylalanine included. Solely the CDR3 DNA is kept, with 42 bases framed from the first base. CDR1 SGHRS and CDR2 YFSETQ are derived from the germline V gene. The germline V and J ends show losses of 4 bases and 3 bases respectively, and no gene match explains 6 bases of the junction. Details on this clone: The antigen it binds to is not known. Base qualities are missing; no much larger clone stands one base away.

In Seattle, one collaborating source enrolled patients while the infection was active and tracked those patients longitudinally over the course of disease. Each collaborating institution followed its own protocols to collect whole blood in K2EDTA tubes. For TCRbeta analysis, collaborators shipped samples in one of three forms: frozen whole blood, isolated PBMCs, or DNA extracted from either of those sample types. Rearrangement joined TRBV5-1 to TRBJ2-7; 8 of the junction bases match TRBD1. The sequenced sample consisted of peripheral blood. The source of this sequence is a man aged 55 to 70 with COVID-19, enrolled during active disease. The DNA sequence is as follows: TGCGCCAGCAGCCCGGGACAGGACCGCTACGAGCAGTACTTC. Its translation is CASSPGQDRYEQYF.